This TCR beta chain was documented in a study of blood T cell repertoires in COVID-19. Turning to the study itself: Collection of acute and convalescent COVID-19 samples took place in the United States, Italy and Spain. Nucleic acid was either cDNA or gDNA, and it came from T cells, B-cell-depleted T cells, or PBMCs.

Germline CDR1 and CDR2: MGHRA and YSYEKL. The CDR3 is 15 amino acids. The V gene lost 1 base and the J gene lost 1 base, with 10 bases spanning the gap. Clones were sequenced by immunoSEQ multiplex PCR, and TCRdb holds only the in-frame ones, with some missing. Of 85,000 to 130,000 clones in the sample, about nine tenths are singletons; the top ten hold 0.97%. Source material: peripheral blood. The genes are TRBV4-1 and TRBJ2-5; D not certain. The receptor was derived from a man aged 55 to 70 with acute or convalescent COVID-19. The CDR3 bases are TGCGCCAGCAGCCAAGGCACTACCCTCCAAGAGACCCAGTACTTC. This codes for CASSQGTTLQETQYF.